This TCR beta chain was sequenced in a study of shared clonotypes between healthy human individuals (dated by TCRdb to the early 2020s). For the wider study: A few men and two women, aged 18 to 49 years, made up the cohort. For each donor, three plates each were used for CD4 naive and CD4 memory, two plates were used for CD8 naive, and one plate was used for CD8 memory. To estimate repertoire size and how much clonotypes are shared between individuals, the study performed deep sequencing of blood TCR repertoires from a handful of healthy adults. To increase sequencing depth and limit assay-specific biases, TCR repertoire library preparation and sequencing were carried out by different laboratories using diverse techniques. Between about 0.94 and 8.9 billion PBMCs per donor were obtained by leukapheresis.

Points on this clone: The antigen it recognizes is unknown. The sample holds no much larger clone one base away, and base qualities are not on file.

The full study reports these points: Sampling was restricted to blood, and TCR repertoires in tissue are likely to differ from TCR repertoires in blood. Roughly 5% of naive CD4, 3.5% of naive CD8, 2.3% of memory CD4, and 0.35% to 0.4% of memory CD8 clonotypes were shared across several donors. Pairwise subsampling indicated that sequencing depth was expected to affect the degree of clonotype sharing among donors. Clonotypes shared by all four sorted-subset donors showed higher generation probabilities than non-shared clonotypes. Even with the large sequencing depth, rarefaction of the sorted-subset datasets indicated that sequencing was incomplete. Because the study included a small number of donors, the genetic and exposure-history diversity represented was limited. Estimated clonotype richness was generally larger for naive than for memory subsets.

TCR CDR3 regions were amplified from genomic DNA by multiplex PCR using the deep immunoSEQ assay. Genomic DNA extracted from each cell subset was distributed evenly over all wells of several immunoSEQ 96-well plates, and each plate served as one replicate. Each replicate PCR for sorted subsets received around 200 ng genomic DNA, equal to roughly 33,000 T cell genomes. Purified libraries were quantified with a Qubit 3.0 fluorometer, sized on a Bioanalyzer 2100, and re-quantified with the KAPA Library Quantification kit. A separate single-read 150-cycle Illumina NextSeq 550 flow cell was used to sequence each immunoSEQ 96-well plate. Concerning the study's data processing: Because only junctional sequences without quality scores were contained in the immunoSEQ output, filtering matching that applied to full-length reads could not be performed. To assign V/J genes and CDR3, sequences were annotated using PyIR, a Python wrapper for IgBLAST v1.9, with IMGT germline references. Reads with weak V/J assignments (E-value above 1e-6), missing CDR3, stop codons, out-of-frame junctions, or ambiguous translated residues were removed. V3J clonotypes were defined as sequences sharing an identical inferred V gene, J gene, and CDR3 amino acid sequence. Percentage overlap between repertoires was calculated by dividing the number of shared unique clonotypes by the size of the smaller repertoire. Repertoire richness was assessed with RTK rarefaction, the Chao1 estimator, and Recon v2.1 estimates of unobserved clonotypes. OLGA was used to compute generation probabilities for all TCRbeta clonotypes that the gDNA method yielded from a handful of donors. Sourced from immuneACCESS, this table was stored by TCRdb with only in-frame sequences that have V and J called. A share of the clones is absent; for the studies checked, an unresolved V gene accounts for under half, and the remainder has no known explanation. Clone size and the V and J calls come from that table; the DNA yielded D and trimming. This sample is represented by 650,000 to 800,000 clones; roughly 94% of them were singletons. The leading ten clones occupy approximately 25% of the sample.

Reading the germline V gene gives CDR1 MNHNS and CDR2 SASEGT. Trimming takes 6 bases from V and 2 bases from J, and the germline ends sit 11 bases apart. There are 13 amino acids in the CDR3, from cysteine to phenylalanine inclusive. Of all the DNA, just the CDR3 is kept, 39 bases in frame from base 1. CD8 naive samples were obtained by positive selection for CCR7 among CD45RO-negative cells, yielding a CD45RA+CCR7+ population from which TemRA cells were excluded. Donors were healthy HIV-negative adults with no recently reported acute infections or vaccinations. Only Caucasian adults living in Nashville, Tennessee, USA were represented among the donors. Blood was obtained by leukapheresis, after which PBMCs were separated by Ficoll-Histopaque density gradient centrifugation and cryopreserved in liquid nitrogen vapor phase. Purity and quantity of every magnetically sorted T cell population were checked by analytical flow cytometry. From each sorted fraction, genomic DNA was isolated and quantified by UV absorbance on a Nanodrop 2000c.

Recombination linked TRBV6-1 to TRBJ2-7; no D gene is confidently identified. The material sequenced was naive CD8+ T cells sorted from blood. The intended sense of this specimen's cell subset or site label: CD45RA+CCR7+. This sequence was found in a man younger than 40 in good health. The sequence in DNA is TGTGCCAGCAGGATGAGGTTCCCCTACGAGCAGTACTTC. Its coded protein is CASRMRFPYEQYF.